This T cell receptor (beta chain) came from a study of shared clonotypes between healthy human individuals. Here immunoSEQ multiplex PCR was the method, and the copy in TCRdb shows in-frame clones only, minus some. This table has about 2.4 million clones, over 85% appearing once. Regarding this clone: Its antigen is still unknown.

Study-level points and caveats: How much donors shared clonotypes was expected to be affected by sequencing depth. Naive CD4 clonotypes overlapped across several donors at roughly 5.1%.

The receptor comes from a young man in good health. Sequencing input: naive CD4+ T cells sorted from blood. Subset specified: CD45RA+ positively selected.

Here the CDR3 DNA reads TGTGCCAGCAGCCAGACTGGGCGGGGTTCCTACGAGCAGTACTTC. It specifies CASSQTGRGSYEQYF. The chain is built from TRBV4-2 and TRBJ2-7; perhaps TRBD2 as D (6 bases). Germline loops: CDR1 LGHNA, CDR2 YNFKEQ. The CDR3 has 15 residues. Trimming stripped 3 bases from V and 1 base from J, with 13 bases between.